The 5 T cell receptor beta chains below all came from one sample that was sequenced in a study of PD-1 blockade in classical Hodgkin lymphoma. The time point was: cycle 4 day 1 (C4D1), after about 6 weeks of nivolumab. All patients experienced relapse after autologous stem cell transplantation, and brentuximab vedotin exposure was variable. Repertoires were generated with immunoSEQ multiplex PCR, while TCRdb's copy carries only in-frame clones and drops some. The table records about 85,000 clones, approximately 90% of them present only once. The starting material was peripheral blood mononuclear cells (PBMCs), obtained before the fourth cycle of nivolumab. The receptor set was obtained from a human donor with classical Hodgkin lymphoma.

The chain uses TRBV7-9 and TRBJ2-2; TRBD1 might be the D (6 bases). This CDR3 has 18 amino acids. Trimming took off 8 bases at V and 1 base at J, with 23 bases between the two ends. Germline-derived CDR1 and CDR2 are SEHNR and FQNEAQ (reference sequence). CDR3: CASSSLRRNRENTGELFF. The CDR3 DNA is TGTGCCAGCTCAAGCTTACGTCGTAACAGGGAGAACACCGGGGAGCTGTTTTTT.

The V and J genes are TRBV9 and TRBJ2-2; tentative D call: TRBD2 (6 bases). The CDR3 runs 17 residues. The V gene lost 0 bases and the J gene lost 0 bases, with 12 bases spanning the gap. Germline CDR1 reads SGDLS; CDR2 reads YYNGEE. The DNA for the CDR3 is TGTGCCAGCAGCGTAGACGGGGGACCACCGAACACCGGGGAGCTGTTTTTT. Amino acid sequence: CASSVDGGPPNTGELFF.

V is TRBV6-5 and J is TRBJ2-7; D is possibly TRBD1 (5 bases). The CDR3 runs 11 residues. V lost 6 bases and J lost 4, with 7 bases in between. The germline V gene has CDR1 MNHEY and CDR2 SVGAGI. CDR3 nucleotide sequence: TGTGCCAGCAGCAGGGATTACGAGCAGTACTTC. Its protein product is CASSRDYEQYF.

The rearrangement uses TRBV6-5 and TRBJ1-4; perhaps TRBD1 as D (6 bases). The CDR3 is 14 residues long. Trimming removed 6 bases from V and 5 bases from J, with 13 bases in between. Germline loops: CDR1 MNHEY, CDR2 SVGAGI. For the CDR3, the DNA is TGTGCCAGCAGCGGGCAGGGGCTAAATGAAAAACTGTTTTTT. Amino acid sequence: CASSGQGLNEKLFF.

The rearrangement joins TRBV19 to TRBJ1-5; D unresolved. The CDR3 consists of 14 residues. Looked up from germline, CDR1 is LNHDA and CDR2 is SQIVND (reference sequence). Deletions cut 8 bases from V and 6 bases from J, with 17 bases between. CDR3 nucleotide sequence: TGTGCCAGTTCGGACGGAAAAGGTCGTCAGCCCCAGCATTTT. It yields the protein CASSDGKGRQPQHF.